This passage covers 6 T cell receptor beta chains from one sample sequenced in a study of siplizumab effects on memory and regulatory T cells. The repertoire was sequenced with immunoSEQ multiplex PCR; TCRdb's copy has only in-frame clones and lacks some. The sample records around 45,000 clones, more than 75% being singletons. Sequencing was carried out using naive CD8+ T cells sorted from blood. The receptors were gathered from a human donor in good health.

The chain recombines TRBV4-1 with TRBJ1-5; D is ambiguous. This CDR3 region has 15 residues. Germline-derived CDR1 and CDR2 are MGHRA and YSYEKL. V shed 5 bases and J shed 4 bases, with 15 bases lying between them. CDR3 in DNA: TGCGCCAGCAGCTCGGCACCTGCCGGGAATCAGCCCCAGCATTTT. This encodes CASSSAPAGNQPQHF.

The rearrangement links TRBV7-2 to TRBJ2-7, with D perhaps TRBD1 (5 bases). The CDR3 length is 16 residues. Between the trimmed V and J ends, which lost 2 bases and 0 bases, there was a span of 14 bases. Germline CDR1 reads SGHTA; CDR2 reads FQGNSA. The CDR3 here is CASSLYHIQASYEQYF. In DNA form, the CDR3 reads TGTGCCAGCAGCTTATATCATATACAGGCCTCCTACGAGCAGTACTTC.

The genes are TRBV15 and TRBJ2-7; D uncertain. The CDR3 is 15 residues long. Trimming removed 0 bases from V and 0 bases from J, with 9 bases in between. Germline lookup yields CDR1 LNHNV and CDR2 YYDKDF (reference sequence). CDR3 coding DNA: TGTGCCACCAGCAGAGATCGTGTTAACTCCTACGAGCAGTACTTC. Its translation is CATSRDRVNSYEQYF.

This rearrangement joins TRBV15 to TRBJ2-7; the D gene is possibly TRBD2 (5 bases). Germline lookup yields CDR1 LNHNV and CDR2 YYDKDF (reference sequence). The CDR3 consists of 13 residues. Trimming cost V 5 bases and J 5 bases, with 13 bases left between them. The CDR3 DNA sequence: TGTGCCACCAGCGCAACTCCGGGAAACGAGCAGTACTTC. Residues: CATSATPGNEQYF.

This chain links TRBV7-9 with TRBJ2-7; possibly TRBD2 for D (5 bases). Germline lookup yields CDR1 SEHNR and CDR2 FQNEAQ (reference sequence). Trimming removed 5 bases at V and 1 base at J, with 18 bases between. The CDR3 is 16 residues long. The CDR3, as DNA: TGTGCCAGCAGCCCGATGAGCGGCCTAGGATCCTACGAGCAGTACTTC. Protein sequence: CASSPMSGLGSYEQYF.

The CDR3 coding sequence is TGTGCCAGCACCCAAAACTGGTCCCAGCATTTT. Translation gives CASTQNWSQHF. J is TRBJ1-5 and V is TRBV6-5, with no clear D. The CDR3 sequence is 11 residues long. V lost 7 bases and J 11 bases, leaving 12 bases between the germline ends. Germline-derived CDR1 and CDR2 are MNHEY and SVGAGI.